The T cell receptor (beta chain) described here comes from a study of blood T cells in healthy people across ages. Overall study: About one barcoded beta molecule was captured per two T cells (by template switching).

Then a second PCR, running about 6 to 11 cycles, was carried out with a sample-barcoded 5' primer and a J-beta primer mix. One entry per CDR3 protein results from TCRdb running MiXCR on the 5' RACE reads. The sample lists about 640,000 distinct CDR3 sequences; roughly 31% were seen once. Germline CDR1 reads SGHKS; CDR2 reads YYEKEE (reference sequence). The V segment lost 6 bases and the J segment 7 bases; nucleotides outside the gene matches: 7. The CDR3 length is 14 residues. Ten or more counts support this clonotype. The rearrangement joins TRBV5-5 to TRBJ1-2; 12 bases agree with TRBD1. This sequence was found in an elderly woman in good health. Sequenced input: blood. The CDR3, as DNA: TGTGCCAGCAATCCGGGACAGGGGGCGCTTGGCTACACCTTC. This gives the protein CASNPGQGALGYTF.